What follows is one T cell receptor beta chain and its context. The antigen this receptor binds is unknown. Within one base of it there is no much larger clone, and no base qualities were kept. The cohort comprised around 700 healthy bone marrow donors. Cohort members were all nominally healthy when sampled, although unrecorded immune exposures were likely present. The donor was CMV seronegative and was included in the group of over 300 seronegative cohort members. Each donor provided a peripheral blood sample, and peripheral blood mononuclear cells were used for TCR beta sequencing. The Qiagen DNeasy Blood Extraction Kit was used to extract genomic DNA from the blood cell samples. The library was produced with the immunoSEQ multiplex PCR assay. A mixture of 60 forward primers for TCR Vbeta segments and 13 reverse primers for TCR Jbeta segments was used in the multiplex PCR. A multiplex PCR assay on genomic DNA amplified the CDR3 region of rearranged TCR beta genes. Amplified TCR beta libraries were sequenced as 87-base-pair reads on the Illumina HiSeq System. The authors' pipeline ran thus. A later analysis counted some 74 million unique TCR beta chains across the 666 repertoires, and about 10 million of these chains were shared by at least two donors. To remove PCR and sequencing errors, raw reads were error-corrected and collapsed into unique sequences using a nearest-neighbor algorithm that merged closely related sequences. Alignment of CDR3 sequences to IMGT reference sequences was used to assign V, D and J gene segments. For a sequence to be retained, a match of at least six nucleotides to both a V gene segment and a J gene segment was required. Rearrangements were called productive when the CDR3 lacked stop codons and stayed in frame with V and J; all others were non-productive. CDR3 was defined according to IMGT convention as the region running from the second conserved V-encoded cysteine to the conserved J-encoded phenylalanine. The earlier analysis of some 580 of the donors excluded any sequence lacking an unambiguous match to a single V gene segment. An earlier analysis of around 600 of the donors classified V segments as functional when productive rearrangements were above 56.7% and as segregating when the standard deviation between donors was above 5%. A statistical classification framework was built to diagnose cytomegalovirus status from the catalog of TCR beta chain sequences. V and J gene assignment, in a later analysis, came from comparing TCR nucleotide sequences with IMGT/GENE-DB human TR gene sequences. A later analysis assigned CDR3 sequences and most-parsimonious VDJ recombination scenarios with the TCRdist pipeline. In a later analysis, each TCR beta chain was defined by its CDR3 amino acid sequence together with its V-gene family, and reads without a unique V-gene family were excluded. To address suspected cross-contamination and a sequencing artifact, a later analysis removed around 600 highly shared, low-generation-probability nucleotide sequences. In a later analysis, a clonal expansion index was calculated for each public chain from normalized within-repertoire ranks of inferred template counts. Generation probabilities in a later analysis came from a VDJ recombination model fitted to out-of-frame rearrangements, and those results were checked against IGoR. Hypergeometric tests were used in a later analysis to score TCR-TCR, TCR-HLA and TCR-CMV co-occurrence, with a repertoire-size bias correction applied to the TCR pairs. In a later analysis, false discovery rates were estimated by permuting HLA or CMV assignments 20 times. A later analysis grouped co-occurring TCRs with DBSCAN, adding TCRdist sequence similarity when clustering within HLA-allele-positive subsets. Co-occurrence clustering excluded repertoires with fewer than 30,000 or more than 120,000 public chains, plus five with anomalous nucleotide sharing. As stored in TCRdb, this immuneACCESS dataset retains in-frame rearrangements with V and J assigned. A fraction of the clones does not appear; measured against another copy, unresolved V genes explain less than half of the discrepancy, and the remainder lacks a known reason. V, J and clone size derive from that table, while D and trimming were established from the DNA sequence. The sample table holds around 270,000 clones, of which over 70% were seen once. Less than 0.4% of the sample comes from the top ten.

These data come from a study of cytomegalovirus exposure and HLA in healthy donors (dated by TCRdb to 2015 to 2018). Regarding the research as a whole: An earlier analysis of under 600 of the donors reported approximately 290 Gb of sequence data and 117 million unique TCR beta sequences from some 180 million T cells. An early release that covered roughly 600 HLA-typed donors contained approximately 320 gigabases of sequencing data and around 85 million unique TCR sequences. Among the approximately 420 genotyped donors, more than 70% belonged to the genetic ancestry cluster associated with self-reported Caucasian donors. The study was designed to test whether signatures of past pathogen exposure could be identified by cataloging public T cell receptors. Using immunosequencing, the study profiled T cell repertoires from about 620 subjects and related those repertoires to cytomegalovirus serostatus. In addition to the first cohort of several hundred subjects, a separate validation cohort of 120 different subjects was used. High-throughput TCR immunosequencing, statistical association of individual TCRs with disease status, and machine learning were combined to predict cytomegalovirus infection status. To study patterns of TCR occurrence, a later analysis re-analyzed previously published TCR beta repertoires from 500 to 850 donors and added high-resolution HLA genotyping. The later analysis used no new phenotypic data to find candidate immune exposures, relying instead on TCR beta sequences and their occurrence across donors. To decide whether each TCR beta V gene segment behaved as functional or pseudogenic, an earlier analysis of several hundred of the donors relied on high-throughput TCR beta sequencing. Alongside the repertoire data, information on donor age, sex, ethnicity and CMV serostatus was compiled. Genome-wide SNP genotypes for about 65% of the roughly 670 donors were used in a later genetic analysis, which treated that subset as a discovery cohort. Every repertoire in the discovery cohort had been generated on one and the same sequencing platform. HLA typing included class I and class II loci at four-digit resolution. The number of donors typed differed by locus, with about 629-630 for A, B, C, DRB1 and DQB1, 522 for DQA1, nearly 610 for DPA1, and approximately 470 for DPB1. Because of strong linkage in the cohort, roughly five DR-DQ haplotypes were treated as single units for association and clustering. Across 398 genotyped donors of the cohort, an average of about 240,000 unique TCR beta nucleotide sequences per donor were sequenced, and roughly 18% of those sequences were non-productive.

General study outcomes and caveats: Sequencing depth was assumed to be roughly uniform across donors in the presence/absence analyses, though that assumption may not hold. A later analysis found that HLA-associated TCR beta chains were more clonally expanded and had lower generation probabilities than equally common non-associated chains. In a later analysis, the rate of TCR association differed among HLA loci, with DRB1 alleles having the most associated TCRs and HLA-C alleles having the fewest. The only immune exposure information available for the cohort was CMV serostatus. Some IMGT-functional V segments, including TRBV6-2 and TRBV6-3, could not be distinguished by the 87-base-pair reads and were therefore excluded. Assigning TCR associations to individual alleles was difficult when HLA alleles, especially DR and DQ, strongly co-occurred. The study gave a list of some 150 TCR beta chains associated with cytomegalovirus. Because HLA typing was unavailable for some donors at each locus, only the typed subset was used in association tests. The classifier was reported to diagnose cytomegalovirus status with high specificity and sensitivity in both the original cohort and the validation cohort. In a later analysis, 16,951 TCR beta sequences were associated with specific HLA alleles at a false discovery rate of 0.05. The authors suggested that the approach could potentially be generalized to other disease states and immunological phenotypes. Linkage disequilibrium might explain the correlated functional status among segregating V segments, but an unknown experimental factor could not be excluded. According to a later analysis, parvovirus B19, influenza, CMV and Epstein-Barr virus appeared linked to several top co-occurrence clusters. According to a later analysis, most CMV-associated TCR beta chains appeared to be HLA-restricted, and the HLA associations seemed to be driven largely by CMV exposure. An association between a missense DCLRE1C variant and V-gene and J-gene trimming of TCR beta chains was found in a later genetic analysis and replicated in an independent cohort. A cluster of highly shared sequence variants was judged likely to represent a technical artifact of the sequencing pipeline. In a later genetic analysis, fewer N-insertions in productive TCRs were reported among donors in an Asian-associated ancestry cluster than the roughly 710-donor mean. A further reported finding was that TCR beta sequences accurately predicted the HLA-A and HLA-B alleles for most subjects in the first cohort. Broadly in line with IMGT annotations, most TCR beta V segments showed up in productive rearrangements about 87% or about 30% of the time in an earlier analysis of a few hundred of the donors. In this cohort, only TCR beta chains were sequenced, and detectable features were limited by the absence of alpha or paired-chain data. While some public TCRs were present in many individuals, most TCR sequences turned up only very rarely across donors. Because counts were too low, approximately 15 rarely observed V segments, including chromosome 9 orphons, were excluded from the earlier analysis of fewer than 650 of the donors. In vitro tests confirmed that three of the cytomegalovirus-associated TCR beta chains recognize cytomegalovirus antigens.

V loses 0 bases of germline sequence and J loses 0 bases, and the interval between the two ends is 6 bases. Measured from the cysteine to the phenylalanine, the CDR3 is 15 residues long. Only CDR3 DNA is held: 45 bases, read in frame from base 1. In the germline V gene, CDR1 corresponds to MNHEY and CDR2 to SVGAGI. Material: PBMCs. The sequence was collected from a girl aged 2-15 years in good health and CMV-seronegative. This receptor chain uses TRBV6-5 and TRBJ1-3; no D segment can be confidently identified. The bases are TGTGCCAGCAGTTACTCATGGAGCTCTGGAAACACCATATATTTT. This codes for CASSYSWSSGNTIYF.